This T cell receptor beta chain comes out of a study of T cells in Graves' hyperthyroidism and ophthalmopathy. The junction had 6 bases not matched to a gene; V was cut back by 5 bases and J by 5 bases. The CDR3 contains 14 residues. In germline, CDR1 is SGHAT, CDR2 FQDESV (reference sequence). Amplification yielded TCR beta CDR3 regions, with RNA transcripts as the source. First-round RT-PCR with HTBI primers amplified the TCR CDR3 region. One entry per CDR3 protein results from TCRdb running MiXCR on the multiplex PCR reads. There are roughly 500,000 distinct CDR3 sequences in the sample; about 22% occur only once, and less than 65% lies in the top ten. The sample holds many counts of this clonotype. Enrolled ophthalmopathy patients presented with a Clinical Activity Score of at least 3, a NOSPECS grade of at least 4, and disease duration under 3 months. Exclusions: uncontrolled infection, other autoimmune disease, pregnancy, lactation.

This clonotype was obtained from a woman aged 65 to 85 with Graves' ophthalmopathy. Input material: blood. The chain uses TRBV11-1 and TRBJ2-1, with TRBD1 matching 7 bases. The CDR3 DNA sequence: TGTGCCAGCAGCCTAGGGACAGACAACAATGAGCAGTTCTTC. Amino acids: CASSLGTDNNEQFF.